The 6 T cell receptor beta chains in this list originate from one sample, sequenced in a study of molecular identifiers for immune sequencing clone quantification. TCRdb re-called the PCR reads with MiXCR, one entry per CDR3 protein. Of about 640,000 distinct CDR3 sequences listed, about 20% are singletons. Source material: naive CD8+ T cells from blood, with Jurkat cell RNA spiked in. Specified subset: FACS-sorted CD8+CD4-CCR7+CD45RA+ naive T cells. The receptors were gathered from a human donor in good health. Some libraries in this study had Jurkat cell RNA spiked in.

This chain uses TRBV7-6 with TRBJ2-6; tentatively, D is TRBD1 (5 bases). The V gene lost 2 bases and the J gene lost 0 bases, with 11 bases spanning the gap. The germline CDR1 and CDR2 sequences are SGHVS and FNYEAQ. This CDR3 contains 17 residues. The CDR3 region is CASSLPWGDSGANVLTF. For the CDR3, the DNA is TGTGCCAGCAGCTTACCATGGGGCGACTCTGGGGCCAACGTCCTGACTTTC.

Note on this clonotype: A read error may explain this, as a much larger clone is one base away. This rearrangement joins TRBV7-2 to TRBJ2-1; no definite D call. CDR1 SGHTA and CDR2 FQGNSA come from the germline V gene. V was pared by 1 base and J by 9 bases, with 13 bases between. This CDR3 is built from 14 residues. CDR3 sequence reads: CASSLEVKNSEQFF. The CDR3 DNA is TGTGCCAGCAGCTTAGAGGTCAAAAACAGTGAGCAGTTCTTC.

This CDR3 reads CASSHRQAPITGELFF. DNA of the CDR3: TGTGCCAGTAGTCACCGACAGGCCCCGATCACCGGGGAGCTGTTTTTT. The rearrangement links TRBV19 to TRBJ2-2, with D maybe TRBD1 (6 bases). The V end lost 5 bases, the J end lost 4 bases, and 17 bases lay between the germline ends. CDR1 is LNHDA and CDR2 is SQIVND in the germline V gene (reference sequence). There are 16 residues in the CDR3.

This clonotype was seen many times. The V and J genes are TRBV18 and TRBJ1-4; D may be TRBD1 (6 bases). Deletions cut 5 bases from V and 3 bases from J, with 16 bases between. The CDR3 loop spans 16 amino acids. Germline V gene lookup returns CDR1 KGHSH and CDR2 LQKENI. CDR3 region: CASSSHRAAANEKLFF. CDR3 DNA sequence: TGTGCCAGCTCATCCCACAGGGCAGCGGCTAATGAAAAACTGTTTTTT.

The V gene is TRBV7-8, the J gene TRBJ2-7, with 12 bases identical to TRBD2. Looked up from germline, CDR1 is SGHVS and CDR2 is FQNEAQ. J lost 0 bases, V lost 3 bases, and 6 bases had no gene match. CDR3 length equals 17 residues. CDR3 in DNA: TGTGCCAGCAGCTTCTCGACTAGCGGGGGTCCCTCCTACGAGCAGTACTTC. Amino acids: CASSFSTSGGPSYEQYF.

This clonotype has just a few counts. The CDR3 nucleotides read TGTGCCAGCAGCCACGTGAGGGGCCACAGGGCCTACGAGCAGTACTTC. Translating it yields CASSHVRGHRAYEQYF. This rearrangement joins TRBV5-8 to TRBJ2-7; D may be TRBD1 (6 bases). The CDR3 is 16 amino acids. Per the germline V gene, CDR1 is SGHTS and CDR2 is YDEGEE. The V end lost 4 bases, the J end lost 2 bases, and 19 bases lay between the germline ends.